This is a list of T cell receptor beta chains from one sample in a study of OX40 agonist ivuxolimab in advanced cancers. Only in-frame clones appear in the TCRdb table, and some are missing; sequencing was by immunoSEQ multiplex PCR. Of roughly 100,000 clones in the sample, about nine tenths were seen once. This specimen was CD4+ or CD8+ T cells sorted from blood, taken in a trial of the OX40 agonist ivuxolimab. These receptors all come from an adult with an advanced solid tumor such as melanoma, head and neck, liver or kidney cancer. CDR3s include the opening cysteine and the closing phenylalanine or tryptophan. The D gene is left open where the match is weak. The size of a clone is reported for some rows only, either as once, few or many, or as a class for expanded clones.

TRBJ2-3 TRBV14 14 . . CASSQWENRDTQYF TGTGCCAGCAGCCAATGGGAGAATCGAGATACGCAGTATTTT
TRBJ2-1 TRBV5-6 15 . few CASSSPALTYNEQFF TGTGCCAGCAGCTCCCCCGCCCTTACCTACAATGAGCAGTTCTTC
TRBJ1-2 TRBV5-1 14 . . CASSLGGIPSGYTF TGCGCCAGCAGCTTGGGGGGGATCCCCAGTGGCTACACCTTC
TRBJ1-3 TRBV18 16 . . CASSPPEGRGGNTIYF TGTGCCAGCTCACCACCGGAAGGGCGCGGTGGAAACACCATATATTTT
TRBJ2-7 TRBV28 13 . . CASGTSPGSEQYF TGTGCCAGCGGGACGTCTCCAGGGAGCGAGCAGTACTTC
TRBJ2-2 TRBV7-2 17 . . CASSLNPQVPFTGELFF TGTGCCAGCAGCTTAAACCCACAGGTTCCCTTTACCGGGGAGCTGTTTTTT
TRBJ2-7 TRBV18 16 . . CASSPQGGGTPYEQYF TGTGCCAGCTCACCACAGGGGGGGGGCACTCCCTACGAGCAGTACTTC
TRBJ1-5 TRBV7-2 13 . . CASSFLKFQPQHF TGTGCCAGCAGCTTCTTAAAGTTCCAGCCCCAGCATTTT
TRBJ1-2 TRBV19 14 TRBD1 . CASTRDRGVNGYTF TGTGCCAGTACCCGGGACAGGGGTGTGAATGGCTACACCTTC
TRBJ2-2 TRBV7-2 16 . . CASSSGQRDGTGELFF TGTGCCAGCAGCTCAGGACAGAGGGACGGCACCGGGGAGCTGTTTTTT
TRBJ1-1 TRBV11-2 14 TRBD1 . CASSTQGAGTEAFF TGTGCCAGCAGCACACAGGGGGCGGGTACTGAAGCTTTCTTT
TRBJ2-1 TRBV5-5 14 . . CASSSGGMAREQFF TGTGCCAGCAGTTCTGGGGGGATGGCCCGTGAGCAGTTCTTC
TRBJ2-7 TRBV27 15 TRBD1 once CASSPRTGSSYEQYF TGTGCCAGCAGTCCGCGGACAGGGAGCTCCTACGAGCAGTACTTC
TRBJ2-3 TRBV9 15 . . CASTVGAESTDTQYF TGTGCCAGCACCGTAGGAGCGGAGAGCACAGATACGCAGTATTTT
TRBJ2-5 TRBV5-5 15 TRBD2 . CASSYGTSQAETQYF TGTGCCAGCAGCTACGGGACTAGTCAGGCTGAGACCCAGTACTTC
TRBJ1-6 TRBV5-1 14 . . CASKQGEHNSPLHF TGCGCCAGCAAACAGGGTGAGCATAATTCACCCCTCCACTTT
TRBJ1-1 TRBV5-4 13 . . CASSLRGGTEAFF TGTGCCAGCAGCTTAAGGGGTGGAACTGAAGCTTTCTTT
TRBJ1-6 TRBV6-1 14 . few CASRRTAPDASLHF TGTGCCAGCAGACGGACAGCCCCGGATGCGTCCCTCCACTTT
TRBJ2-1 TRBV7-2 15 . . CASSSMGGSYNEQFF TGTGCCAGCAGCTCCATGGGGGGTTCCTACAATGAGCAGTTCTTC
TRBJ2-1 TRBV11-2 16 TRBD2 . CASSLSLAGGGYEQFF TGTGCCAGCAGCTTGTCACTAGCGGGGGGAGGGTATGAGCAGTTCTTC
TRBJ2-1 TRBV9 13 . . CASSVTIGNEQFF TGTGCCAGCAGCGTAACTATAGGCAATGAGCAGTTCTTC
TRBJ1-4 TRBV28 15 TRBD1 . CASSPRDRVGEKLFF TGTGCCAGCAGTCCCCGGGACAGGGTCGGTGAAAAACTGTTTTTT
TRBJ2-7 TRBV27 15 TRBD2 . CASSLMERGAYEQYF TGTGCCAGCAGTTTAATGGAGCGGGGGGCCTACGAGCAGTACTTC
TRBJ2-1 TRBV27 13 . . CASSLGGPNEQFF TGTGCCAGCAGTTTAGGGGGGCCCAATGAGCAGTTCTTC
TRBJ1-2 TRBV18 13 . . CATTGDTSDGYTF TGTGCCACAACGGGGGATACCTCCGATGGCTACACCTTC
TRBJ2-7 TRBV5-6 15 . . CASSRGLAGRYEQYF TGTGCCAGCAGCCGTGGGTTAGCTGGGCGCTACGAGCAGTACTTC
TRBJ2-3 TRBV9 17 TRBD2 . CASSVEVGGGAKDTQYF TGTGCCAGCAGCGTAGAAGTTGGCGGGGGGGCCAAAGATACGCAGTATTTT
TRBJ2-1 TRBV4-3 16 . . CASSPARGLTLNEQFF TGCGCCAGCAGCCCCGCGAGGGGCCTCACCCTCAATGAGCAGTTCTTC
TRBJ1-2 TRBV19 13 . . CASSVDRVYGYTF TGTGCCAGTAGTGTCGACCGGGTCTATGGCTACACCTTC
TRBJ1-6 TRBV2 15 . . CASRGEGPVNAPLHF TGTGCCAGCAGGGGGGAGGGCCCTGTCAACGCACCCCTCCACTTT
TRBJ2-5 TRBV6-5 15 . . CASTKTWGAGETQYF TGTGCCAGCACCAAAACCTGGGGGGCTGGGGAGACCCAGTACTTC
TRBJ1-4 TRBV7-6 13 TRBD1 . CASRRGPDEKLFF TGTGCCAGCCGCAGGGGGCCGGATGAAAAACTGTTTTTT
TRBJ2-7 TRBV5-1 14 . . CASSLRDPAYEQYF TGCGCCAGCAGCTTGAGGGACCCAGCATACGAGCAGTACTTC
TRBJ2-1 TRBV12-5 11 . . CATNKRDEQFF TGTGCTACAAATAAGAGAGATGAGCAGTTCTTC
TRBJ1-1 TRBV7-3 14 . . CASSQGHLSGEAFF TGTGCCAGCAGCCAGGGACATCTATCTGGGGAAGCTTTCTTT
TRBJ2-5 TRBV9 14 TRBD1 . CASSVEGQTETQYF TGTGCCAGCAGCGTAGAGGGACAGACAGAGACCCAGTACTTC
TRBJ1-2 TRBV5-4 13 . . CASSQKDSYGYTF TGTGCCAGCAGCCAAAAGGACAGCTATGGCTACACCTTC
TRBJ1-6 TRBV2 14 . . CASSEGAANSPLHF TGTGCCAGCAGTGAAGGGGCAGCCAATTCACCCCTCCACTTT
TRBJ2-3 TRBV10-3 16 . . CAISDPSRDSTDTQYF TGTGCCATCAGTGATCCCAGTAGAGATAGCACAGATACGCAGTATTTT
TRBJ1-5 TRBV2 12 . . CASSDSNQPQHF TGTGCCAGCAGTGATAGCAATCAGCCCCAGCATTTT
TRBJ1-5 TRBV18 14 . . CASSPGGGNQPQHF TGTGCCAGCTCACCAGGGGGCGGCAATCAGCCCCAGCATTTT
TRBJ1-4 TRBV6-1 14 TRBD1 . CASTPDRGREKLFF TGTGCCAGCACACCTGACAGGGGTCGGGAAAAACTGTTTTTT
TRBJ2-1 TRBV27 14 TRBD2 . CASRAAGGLNEQFF TGTGCCAGCAGAGCGGCGGGGGGGCTTAATGAGCAGTTCTTC
TRBJ2-3 TRBV11-3 13 . . CASSGGRSDTQYF TGTGCCAGCAGCGGGGGTCGGTCAGATACGCAGTATTTT